Listed below are T cell receptor beta chains from one sample, sequenced in a study of T cell repertoires in cytomegalovirus infection. TCRdb reprocessed the reads with MiXCR, giving one entry per CDR3 protein. The repertoire has approximately 1,000,000 distinct CDR3 sequences, approximately 31% of them found once; the top ten carry over 12%. Their recognized antigens are unknown. The specimen was cultured CD8+ T cells from PBMCs, collected from culture after CMV antigen stimulation. These receptors were taken from a human donor in good health (CMV status not recorded). Some clones in this sample may be carry-over from other donors' samples. Each CDR3 is given without its conserved first and last residue. Each record gives: V gene, CDR3 length, CDR3 protein.

>TRBV6-1|15
ASTQKPPGQTNYGYT
>TRBV6-6|15
ASSYPVGEGNTGELF
>TRBV19|14
ASSGGTYYSGNTIY
>TRBV6-5|12
ASSYYGSNEKLF
>TRBV4-1|14
ASTQEFGDITDTQY
>TRBV7-9|18
ASSSPLRDRGPAGANVLT
>TRBV27|17
ASSSNSGLAGVAKNIQY
>TRBV13|12
ASSLGGRRNGYT
>TRBV6-1|16
ASSERRVLDPSTDTQY
>TRBV27|9
ASGWIGEAF